Sequencing of this TCR beta chain was carried out in a study of Ad26.COV2.S vaccination and SARS-CoV-2 variants. Specified treatment: about 20 received Ad26.COV2.S at low or high dose, single or two shots; roughly five received placebo; per-sample allocation not given. It was on day 63 after the first vaccine or placebo injection that samples were taken. Trimming removed 8 bases at V and 4 bases at J, with 9 bases between. The germline CDR1 and CDR2 sequences are MNHEY and SVGAGI. The CDR3 has 12 amino acids. Clones were sequenced by immunoSEQ multiplex PCR, and TCRdb holds only the in-frame ones, with some missing. The data contain some 340,000 clones, approximately 86% of them singletons.

Material: peripheral blood, obtained in a trial of Ad26.COV2.S vaccine versus placebo. This rearrangement joins TRBV6-5 to TRBJ1-5; D is uncertain. This TCR came from a person aged 18-60 years who received the Ad26.COV2.S COVID-19 vaccine or a placebo. The CDR3 here is CASQSGNQPQHF. The DNA of the CDR3 is TGTGCCAGCCAAAGCGGGAATCAGCCCCAGCATTTT.